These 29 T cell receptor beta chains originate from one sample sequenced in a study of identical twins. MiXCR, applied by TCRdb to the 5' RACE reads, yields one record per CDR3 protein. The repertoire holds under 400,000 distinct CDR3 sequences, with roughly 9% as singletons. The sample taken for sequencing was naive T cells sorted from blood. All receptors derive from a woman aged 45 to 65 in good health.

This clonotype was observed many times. In DNA form, the CDR3 reads TGTGCCAGCAGCCAAGCCTCGGGGGGGTCGGGCAATCAGCCCCAGCATTTT. Translation: CASSQASGGSGNQPQHF. The chain combines TRBV4-2 with TRBJ1-5; possible D gene TRBD1, 5 bases. The CDR3 loop spans 17 amino acids. Trimming took off 1 base at V and 2 bases at J, with 15 bases between the two ends. Germline assignment: CDR1 LGHNA and CDR2 YNFKEQ.

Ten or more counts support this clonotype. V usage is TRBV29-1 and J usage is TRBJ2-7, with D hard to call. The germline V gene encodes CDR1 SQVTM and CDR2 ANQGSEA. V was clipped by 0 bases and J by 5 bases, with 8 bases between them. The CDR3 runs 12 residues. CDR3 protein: CSVEDMDNEQYF. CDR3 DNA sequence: TGCAGCGTTGAAGATATGGATAACGAGCAGTACTTC.

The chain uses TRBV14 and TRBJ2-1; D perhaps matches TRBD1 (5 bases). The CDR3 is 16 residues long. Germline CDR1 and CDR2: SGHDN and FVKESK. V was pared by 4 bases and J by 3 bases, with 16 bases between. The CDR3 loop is CASSLPDRGYYNEQFF. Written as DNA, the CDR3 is TGTGCCAGCAGCCTCCCCGACAGAGGTTACTACAATGAGCAGTTCTTC.

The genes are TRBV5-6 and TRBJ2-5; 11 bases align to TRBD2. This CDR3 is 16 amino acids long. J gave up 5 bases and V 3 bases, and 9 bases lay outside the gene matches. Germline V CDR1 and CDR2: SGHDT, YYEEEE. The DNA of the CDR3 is TGTGCCAGCAGCTCCTCTAGCGGGAGGCGAGGGGAGACCCAGTACTTC. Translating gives CASSSSSGRRGETQYF.

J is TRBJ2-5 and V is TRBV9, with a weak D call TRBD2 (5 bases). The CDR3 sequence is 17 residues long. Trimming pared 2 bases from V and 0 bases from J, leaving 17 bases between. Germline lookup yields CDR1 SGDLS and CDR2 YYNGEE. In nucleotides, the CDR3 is TGTGCCAGCAGCGTCAGCTGGACGGGGTTGGACCAAGAGACCCAGTACTTC. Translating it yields CASSVSWTGLDQETQYF.

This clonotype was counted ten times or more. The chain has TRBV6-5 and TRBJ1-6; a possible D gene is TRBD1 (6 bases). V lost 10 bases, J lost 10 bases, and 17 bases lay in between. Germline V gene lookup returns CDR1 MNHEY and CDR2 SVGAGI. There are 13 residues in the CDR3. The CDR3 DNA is TGTGCCACGGGCCGGGACAACCGGTCACCCCTCCACTTT. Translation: CATGRDNRSPLHF.

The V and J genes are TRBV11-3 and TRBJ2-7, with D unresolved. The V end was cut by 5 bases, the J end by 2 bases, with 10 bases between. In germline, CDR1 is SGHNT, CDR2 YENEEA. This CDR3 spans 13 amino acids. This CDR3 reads CASSESLPYEQYF. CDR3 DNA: TGTGCCAGCAGCGAAAGTCTTCCCTACGAGCAGTACTTC.

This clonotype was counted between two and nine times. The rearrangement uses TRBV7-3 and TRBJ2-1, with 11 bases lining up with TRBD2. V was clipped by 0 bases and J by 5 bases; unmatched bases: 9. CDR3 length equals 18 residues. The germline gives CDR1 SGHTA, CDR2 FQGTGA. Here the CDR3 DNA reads TGTGCCAGCAGCTTAACGTGGGCTAGCGGGAGGATCAACAATGAGCAGTTCTTC. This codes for CASSLTWASGRINNEQFF.

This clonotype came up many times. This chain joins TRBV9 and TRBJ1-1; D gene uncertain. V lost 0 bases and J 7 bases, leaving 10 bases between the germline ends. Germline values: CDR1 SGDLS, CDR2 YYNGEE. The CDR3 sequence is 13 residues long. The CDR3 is CASSVGVAGEAFF. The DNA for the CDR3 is TGTGCCAGCAGCGTAGGGGTTGCCGGTGAAGCTTTCTTT.

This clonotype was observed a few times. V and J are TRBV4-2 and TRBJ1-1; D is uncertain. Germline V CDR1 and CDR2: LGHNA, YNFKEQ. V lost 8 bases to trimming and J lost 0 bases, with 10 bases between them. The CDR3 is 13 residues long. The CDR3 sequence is CASGMDLNTEAFF. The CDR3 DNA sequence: TGTGCCAGCGGTATGGACCTGAACACTGAAGCTTTCTTT.

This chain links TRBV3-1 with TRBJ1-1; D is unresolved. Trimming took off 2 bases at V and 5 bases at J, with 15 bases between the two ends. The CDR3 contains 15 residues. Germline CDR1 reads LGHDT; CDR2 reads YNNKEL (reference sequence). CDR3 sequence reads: CASSQLSRVGTEAFF. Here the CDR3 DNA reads TGTGCCAGCAGCCAATTGTCCAGAGTGGGGACTGAAGCTTTCTTT.

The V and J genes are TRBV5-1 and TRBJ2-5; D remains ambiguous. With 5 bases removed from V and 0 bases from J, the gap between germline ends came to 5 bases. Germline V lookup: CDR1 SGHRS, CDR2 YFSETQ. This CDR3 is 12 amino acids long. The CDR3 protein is CASRRYQETQYF. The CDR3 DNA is TGCGCCAGCAGAAGGTACCAAGAGACCCAGTACTTC.

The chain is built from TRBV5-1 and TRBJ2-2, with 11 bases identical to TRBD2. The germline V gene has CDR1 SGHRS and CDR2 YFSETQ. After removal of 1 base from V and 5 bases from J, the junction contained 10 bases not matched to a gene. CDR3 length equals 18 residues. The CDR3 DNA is TGCGCCAGCAGCTTGAACCCGGGACTAGCGGTCTTTACCGGGGAGCTGTTTTTT. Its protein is CASSLNPGLAVFTGELFF.

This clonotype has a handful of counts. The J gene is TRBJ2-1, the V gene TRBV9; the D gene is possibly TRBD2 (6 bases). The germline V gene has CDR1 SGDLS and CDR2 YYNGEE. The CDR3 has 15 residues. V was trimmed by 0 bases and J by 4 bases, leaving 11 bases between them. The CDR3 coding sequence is TGTGCCAGCAGCGTAGGGCTAGCGTTATACAATGAGCAGTTCTTC. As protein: CASSVGLALYNEQFF.

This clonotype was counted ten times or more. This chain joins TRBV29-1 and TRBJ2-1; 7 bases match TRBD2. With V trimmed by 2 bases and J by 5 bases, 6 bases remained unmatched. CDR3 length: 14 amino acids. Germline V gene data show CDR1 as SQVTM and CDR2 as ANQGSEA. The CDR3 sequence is CSVEPLAVNNEQFF. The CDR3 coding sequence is TGCAGCGTTGAACCCCTAGCGGTGAACAATGAGCAGTTCTTC.

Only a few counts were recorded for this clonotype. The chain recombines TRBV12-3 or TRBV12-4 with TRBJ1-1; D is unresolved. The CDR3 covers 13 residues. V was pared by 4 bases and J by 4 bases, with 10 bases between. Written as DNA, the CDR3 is TGTGCCAGCAGTTCTACCACCGGCACTGAAGCTTTCTTT. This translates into CASSSTTGTEAFF.

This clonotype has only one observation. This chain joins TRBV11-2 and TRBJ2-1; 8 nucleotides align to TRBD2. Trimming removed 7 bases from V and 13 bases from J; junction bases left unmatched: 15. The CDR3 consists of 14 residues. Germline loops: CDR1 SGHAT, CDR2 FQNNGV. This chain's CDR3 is CASTMEATSVDQFF. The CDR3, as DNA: TGTGCCAGCACGATGGAGGCGACTAGCGTCGACCAGTTCTTC.

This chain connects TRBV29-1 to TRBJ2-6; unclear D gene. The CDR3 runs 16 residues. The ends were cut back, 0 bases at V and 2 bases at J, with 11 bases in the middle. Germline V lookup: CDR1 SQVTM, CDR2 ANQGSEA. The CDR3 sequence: CSVEDISLPGANVLTF. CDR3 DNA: TGCAGCGTTGAAGATATCAGCCTCCCTGGGGCCAACGTCCTGACTTTC.

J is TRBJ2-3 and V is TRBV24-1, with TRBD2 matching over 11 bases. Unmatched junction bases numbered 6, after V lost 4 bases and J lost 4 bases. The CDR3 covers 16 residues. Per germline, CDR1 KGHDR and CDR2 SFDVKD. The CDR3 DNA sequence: TGTGCCACCAGTGACCCCACTAGCGGGAGATCAGATACGCAGTATTTT. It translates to CATSDPTSGRSDTQYF.

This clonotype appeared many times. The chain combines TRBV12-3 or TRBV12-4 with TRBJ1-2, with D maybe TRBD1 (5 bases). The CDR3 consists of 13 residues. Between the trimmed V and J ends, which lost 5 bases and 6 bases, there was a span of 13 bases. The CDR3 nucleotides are TGTGCCAGCAGTAGGGACGGGGGGAATGGCTACACCTTC. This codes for CASSRDGGNGYTF.

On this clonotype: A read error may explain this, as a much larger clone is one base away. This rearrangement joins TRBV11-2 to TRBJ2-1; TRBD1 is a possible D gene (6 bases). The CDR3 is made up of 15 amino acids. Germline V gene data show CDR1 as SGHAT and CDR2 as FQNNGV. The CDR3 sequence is CTSSLGGVAMNEQFF. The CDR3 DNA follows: TGTACCAGCAGCTTAGGGGGAGTCGCTATGAATGAGCAGTTCTTC.

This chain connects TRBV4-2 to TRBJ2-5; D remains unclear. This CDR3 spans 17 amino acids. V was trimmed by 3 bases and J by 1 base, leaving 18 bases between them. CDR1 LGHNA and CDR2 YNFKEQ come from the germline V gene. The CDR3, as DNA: TGTGCCAGCAGCCAGCTAGAAATAGGACGTCTCCAAGAGACCCAGTACTTC. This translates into CASSQLEIGRLQETQYF.

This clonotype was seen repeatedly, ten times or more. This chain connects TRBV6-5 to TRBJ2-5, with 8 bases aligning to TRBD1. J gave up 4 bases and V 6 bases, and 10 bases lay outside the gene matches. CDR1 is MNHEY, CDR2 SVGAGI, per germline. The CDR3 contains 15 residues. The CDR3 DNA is TGTGCCAGCAGCCCTACACAGGGGGTAGGAGAGACCCAGTACTTC. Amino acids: CASSPTQGVGETQYF.

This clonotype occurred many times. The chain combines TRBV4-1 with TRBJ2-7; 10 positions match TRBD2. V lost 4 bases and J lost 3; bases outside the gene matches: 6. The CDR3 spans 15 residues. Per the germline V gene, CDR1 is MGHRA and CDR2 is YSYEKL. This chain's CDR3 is CASSPRLAGDYEQYF. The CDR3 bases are TGCGCCAGCAGCCCCCGACTAGCGGGTGACTACGAGCAGTACTTC.

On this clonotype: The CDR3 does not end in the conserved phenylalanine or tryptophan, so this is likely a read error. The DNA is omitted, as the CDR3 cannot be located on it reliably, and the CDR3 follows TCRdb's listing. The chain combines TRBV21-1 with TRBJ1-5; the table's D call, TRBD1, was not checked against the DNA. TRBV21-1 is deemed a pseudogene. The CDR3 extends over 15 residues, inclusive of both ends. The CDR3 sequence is CASSKVPTGNQPQHS.

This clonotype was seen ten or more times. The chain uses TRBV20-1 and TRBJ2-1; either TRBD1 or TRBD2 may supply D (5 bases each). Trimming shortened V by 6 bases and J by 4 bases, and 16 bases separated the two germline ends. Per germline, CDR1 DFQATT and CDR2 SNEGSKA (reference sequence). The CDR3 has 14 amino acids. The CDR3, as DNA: TGCAGTGCGGCACCGGGACGGCTGTACAATGAGCAGTTCTTC. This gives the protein CSAAPGRLYNEQFF.

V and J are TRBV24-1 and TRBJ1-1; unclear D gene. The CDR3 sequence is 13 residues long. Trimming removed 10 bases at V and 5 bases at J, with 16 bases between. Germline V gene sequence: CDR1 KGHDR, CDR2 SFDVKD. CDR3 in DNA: TGTGCCACGGCAAACGAGGGAATTACTGAAGCTTTCTTT. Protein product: CATANEGITEAFF.

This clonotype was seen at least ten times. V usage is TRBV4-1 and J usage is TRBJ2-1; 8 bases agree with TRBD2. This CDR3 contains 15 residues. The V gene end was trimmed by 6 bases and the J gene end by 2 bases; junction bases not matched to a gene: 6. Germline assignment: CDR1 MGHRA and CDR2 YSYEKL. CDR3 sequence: CASRNLAGPYNEQFF. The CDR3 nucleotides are TGCGCCAGCAGAAACTTAGCGGGGCCCTACAATGAGCAGTTCTTC.

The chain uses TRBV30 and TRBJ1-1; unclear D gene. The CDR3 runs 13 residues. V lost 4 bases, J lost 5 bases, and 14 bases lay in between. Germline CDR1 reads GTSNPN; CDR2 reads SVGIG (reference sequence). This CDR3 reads CAWTARARTEAFF. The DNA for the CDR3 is TGTGCCTGGACCGCTAGGGCGAGAACTGAAGCTTTCTTT.